Listed below are T cell receptor beta chains from one sample, sequenced in a study of T-cell reconstitution after alpha-beta-depleted transplantation in children. TCRdb independently ran MiXCR on the PCR reads; one entry per CDR3 protein. This sample has 610,000 or so distinct CDR3 sequences, with 25% to 30% found just once. Source: PBMCs, taken before TCRalphabeta/CD19-depleted stem cell transplant. These TCRs come from a boy under three years old with Wiskott-Aldrich syndrome, due to receive a stem cell transplant. Both conserved end residues are trimmed from each CDR3.

v_call,j_call,cdr3_length,cdr3_aa
TRBV12-3/TRBV12-4,TRBJ2-7,12,ASSPSGPGYEQY
TRBV20-1,TRBJ2-3,12,SAIFGGTGDTQY
TRBV12-3/TRBV12-4,TRBJ2-5,12,ASSGGQGEETQY
TRBV5-1,TRBJ1-6,12,ASSFGTGDSPLH
TRBV4-1,TRBJ2-7,11,ASSQVSNYEQY
TRBV28,TRBJ2-2,12,ASSWRGQTGELF
TRBV19,TRBJ2-1,14,ASSIFRSSSYNEQF
TRBV20-1,TRBJ2-7,11,SARTGGTNEQY
TRBV11-2,TRBJ2-1,17,ASSSGTSGRKVNYNEQF
TRBV5-1,TRBJ2-3,15,ASTLWLAGVGTDTQY
TRBV7-9,TRBJ2-1,14,ASSLPNGSTGNEQF
TRBV5-1,TRBJ2-7,13,ASSSGLAVIYEQY
TRBV20-1,TRBJ2-3,12,SARRLALGDTQY
TRBV3-1,TRBJ1-2,12,ASSQDTEYNGYT
TRBV29-1,TRBJ2-1,14,SVEGGTGGRYNEQF
TRBV27,TRBJ2-1,12,ATTDRGNYNEQF
TRBV20-1,TRBJ1-4,13,SATQPTGGGEKLF
TRBV10-3,TRBJ1-1,11,ATSQGGDTEAF
TRBV6-5,TRBJ1-4,10,ASSFPGGKLF
TRBV4-1,TRBJ2-2,13,ASSPFGANTGELF
TRBV20-1,TRBJ2-1,17,SASSGLAGRLSSYNEQF
TRBV7-6,TRBJ1-2,13,ASSLGGQTPYGYT
TRBV5-1,TRBJ2-5,11,ASSLGLRETQY
TRBV20-1,TRBJ2-3,13,SARPPHRPADTQY
TRBV10-2,TRBJ2-1,13,ASSRTRGGNNEQF
TRBV21-1,TRBJ1-1,10,ASSKVDTEAF
TRBV5-1,TRBJ1-5,12,ASSPGLSNQPQH
TRBV20-1,TRBJ2-7,12,SASIAGTAYEQY
TRBV2,TRBJ2-7,10,ASNRRPYEQY
TRBV5-1,TRBJ1-1,12,ASSLIGWGTEAF
TRBV7-9,TRBJ2-3,15,ASSSPSTGTMADTQY
TRBV5-1,TRBJ2-3,13,ASSFLAGEADTQY
TRBV7-6,TRBJ1-3,13,ASSLAERSGNTIY
TRBV20-1,TRBJ1-1,11,SARGLPNTEAF
TRBV7-3,TRBJ2-2,18,ASSLKKGSWASENTGELF
TRBV5-6,TRBJ2-5,10,ASSLNTETQY
TRBV15,TRBJ2-5,11,ATSRRVSETQY
TRBV12-3/TRBV12-4,TRBJ2-7,10,ASSRAGHEQY
TRBV10-3,TRBJ2-7,11,AISESGVGEQY
TRBV18,TRBJ1-2,10,ASSPGGHGYT
TRBV20-1,TRBJ1-5,12,SARAGRNHQPQH